A selection of T cell receptor beta chains follows, all from one sample in a study of beta chain features in type 1 diabetes. Profiled with immunoSEQ multiplex PCR; TCRdb holds only in-frame clones, not every one. The profile covers about 640,000 clones, with 9.5% to 15% appearing a single time and roughly 0.11% taken by the ten largest. Sample: naive CD4+ T cells from blood. The receptor source for this set is a man aged 25 to 40 with type 1 diabetes. CDR3s include the opening cysteine and the closing phenylalanine or tryptophan. D genes are given only for firm matches. Not every row has a clone size; where given, it reads once, few, many or a size class.

>-|TRBD1|TRBJ2-3|TRBV11-2
CASSLVGTGNTDTQYF
TGTGCCAGCAGCTTAGTGGGGACAGGAAACACAGATACGCAGTATTTT
>many|TRBD1|TRBJ1-1|TRBV10-3
CASTTGETEAFF
TGTGCGAGCACGACAGGGGAAACTGAAGCTTTCTTT
>few|TRBD1|TRBJ1-5|TRBV7-9
CASSLGQSNQPQHF
TGTGCCAGCAGCTTGGGACAGAGCAATCAGCCCCAGCATTTT
>few|-|TRBJ2-1|TRBV7-2
CASSSSPQWLYEQFF
TGTGCCAGCAGCTCCAGTCCCCAGTGGTTGTATGAGCAGTTCTTC
>few|-|TRBJ2-2|TRBV6-5
CASSYSTVNTGELFF
TGTGCCAGCAGTTACTCGACCGTGAACACCGGGGAGCTGTTTTTT
>-|-|TRBJ2-1|TRBV5-1
CASSLAGESYNEQFF
TGCGCCAGCAGCTTGGCGGGGGAATCCTACAATGAGCAGTTCTTC
>few|TRBD1|TRBJ2-7|TRBV19
CASSFTGGYSYEQYF
TGTGCCAGTAGTTTCACAGGGGGATACTCCTACGAGCAGTACTTC
>few|-|TRBJ1-1|TRBV18
CASSLRSFFGDTEAFF
TGTGCCAGCTCACTCCGATCCTTCTTCGGCGACACTGAAGCTTTCTTT
>few|-|TRBJ2-5|TRBV29-1
CSGGTGGETQYF
TGCAGCGGGGGAACAGGAGGAGAGACCCAGTACTTC
>-|-|TRBJ2-3|TRBV14
CASSHAGDRANTQYF
TGTGCCAGCAGCCACGCAGGGGACCGCGCGAATACGCAGTATTTT
>-|-|TRBJ1-1|TRBV7-9
CATLPTAGNTEAFF
TGTGCCACCCTCCCCACGGCGGGGAACACTGAAGCTTTCTTT
>few|-|TRBJ1-2|TRBV9
CASSVDGVNYGYTF
TGTGCCAGCAGCGTAGATGGAGTTAACTATGGCTACACCTTC
>-|TRBD2|TRBJ2-3|TRBV7-2
CASSSGLAVDTQYF
TGTGCCAGCAGCTCGGGACTAGCGGTCGATACGCAGTATTTT
>few|-|TRBJ2-1|TRBV5-1
CASSLAPGGSRSGNEQFF
TGCGCCAGCAGCTTGGCCCCCGGAGGCAGCCGATCGGGTAATGAGCAGTTCTTC
>few|TRBD2|TRBJ2-3|TRBV7-2
CASSFSGVSTDTQYF
TGTGCCAGCAGCTTTAGCGGGGTGAGCACAGATACGCAGTATTTT
>few|-|TRBJ2-1|TRBV11-2
CASSLVEGIRNEQFF
TGTGCCAGCAGCTTAGTGGAGGGAATTAGGAATGAGCAGTTCTTC
>-|-|TRBJ1-2|TRBV21-1
CASSVHRYGYTF
TGTGCCAGCAGCGTTCATCGCTATGGCTACACCTTC
>few|TRBD2|TRBJ2-3|TRBV28
CASSSSGGDADTQYF
TGTGCCAGCAGTTCTAGCGGGGGGGACGCAGATACGCAGTATTTT
>-|-|TRBJ1-2|TRBV28
CASSTGYYGYTF
TGTGCCAGCAGTACAGGGTACTATGGCTACACCTTC
>-|TRBD1|TRBJ2-7|TRBV11-2
CASSYGAGQGIHEQYF
TGTGCCAGCAGCTACGGAGCGGGACAGGGTATCCACGAGCAGTACTTC
>-|TRBD1|TRBJ2-5|TRBV19
CASSARTGDQETQYF
TGTGCCAGTAGTGCCAGGACAGGGGATCAAGAGACCCAGTACTTC
>many|-|TRBJ2-6|TRBV4-3
CASSQVRRSGANVLTF
TGCGCCAGCAGCCAAGTTCGGCGCTCTGGGGCCAACGTCCTGACTTTC
>few|TRBD1|TRBJ1-4|TRBV29-1
CSVLDRGGEKLFF
TGCAGCGTACTGGACAGGGGCGGAGAAAAACTGTTTTTT
>-|TRBD1|TRBJ1-1|TRBV29-1
CSVGPRGRRTEAFF
TGCAGCGTGGGCCCCAGGGGGCGAAGGACTGAAGCTTTCTTT
>-|-|TRBJ2-3|TRBV19
CASRSQGTSTDTQYF
TGTGCCAGTAGATCACAGGGTACTAGCACAGATACGCAGTATTTT
>-|-|TRBJ2-5|TRBV5-1
CASSFMGSSQETQYF
TGCGCCAGCAGCTTTATGGGCAGCTCTCAAGAGACCCAGTACTTC
>few|-|TRBJ1-1|TRBV18
CASSPTGKTEAFF
TGTGCCAGCTCACCCACAGGGAAAACTGAAGCTTTCTTT
>-|-|TRBJ1-5|TRBV2
CASSVLGGNNQPQHF
TGTGCCAGCAGTGTTCTGGGCGGCAACAATCAGCCCCAGCATTTT
>-|-|TRBJ2-7|TRBV28
CASSSTGTTSYEQYF
TGTGCCAGCAGTAGTACCGGGACAACCTCCTACGAGCAGTACTTC
>-|TRBD2|TRBJ2-7|TRBV4-2
CASSQETSGRGEQYF
TGTGCCAGCAGCCAAGAGACTAGCGGGAGGGGGGAGCAGTACTTC
>-|-|TRBJ1-1|TRBV9
CASSVGFAGGYTEAFF
TGTGCCAGCAGCGTAGGATTCGCCGGGGGCTACACTGAAGCTTTCTTT
>-|-|TRBJ2-3|TRBV7-9
CASSFSGSDTQYF
TGTGCCAGCAGCTTTTCAGGGTCGGATACGCAGTATTTT
>few|TRBD2|TRBJ2-1|TRBV7-8
CASGITGLADNEQFF
TGTGCCAGCGGGATTACGGGACTAGCGGACAATGAGCAGTTCTTC
>-|TRBD1|TRBJ1-1|TRBV27
CASSQYRDRHTEAFF
TGTGCCAGCAGCCAATACCGGGACAGACACACTGAAGCTTTCTTT
>-|-|TRBJ2-3|TRBV9
CASSDRDSTDTQYF
TGTGCCAGCAGCGACCGGGACAGCACAGATACGCAGTATTTT
>few|-|TRBJ2-2|TRBV18
CASSPQGQNTGELFF
TGTGCCAGCTCACCTCAGGGACAGAACACCGGGGAGCTGTTTTTT
>-|-|TRBJ2-7|TRBV7-9
CASSLSPGDYEQYF
TGTGCCAGCAGCTTATCTCCGGGGGACTACGAGCAGTACTTC
>-|-|TRBJ1-2|TRBV5-1
CASSLAFFYGYTF
TGCGCCAGCAGCTTGGCCTTTTTCTATGGCTACACCTTC
>-|-|TRBJ2-1|TRBV4-3
CASSPQLAGALRHEQFF
TGCGCCAGCAGCCCCCAGCTGGCGGGGGCCCTTCGTCATGAGCAGTTCTTC
>few|-|TRBJ1-1|TRBV19
CASSRPRLANTEAFF
TGTGCCAGTAGTAGGCCAAGACTGGCCAATACTGAAGCTTTCTTT
>-|TRBD1|TRBJ2-1|TRBV27
CASSGPGTGGYNEQFF
TGTGCCAGCAGTGGCCCCGGGACAGGGGGCTACAATGAGCAGTTCTTC
>-|-|TRBJ2-6|TRBV28
CASSLIGGTGANVLTF
TGTGCCAGCAGTTTAATTGGGGGGACTGGGGCCAACGTCCTGACTTTC
>-|-|TRBJ2-7|TRBV5-1
CASSAGYEQYF
TGCGCCAGCAGCGCAGGCTACGAGCAGTACTTC
>few|-|TRBJ1-3|TRBV10-3
CAISEFTGNTIYF
TGTGCCATCAGTGAGTTCACAGGAAACACCATATATTTT
>few|-|TRBJ1-2|TRBV7-8
CASSLARGHHYGYTF
TGTGCCAGCAGCTTAGCGCGCGGACACCACTATGGCTACACCTTC
>-|-|TRBJ1-5|TRBV5-5
CASSLGPSQGNQPQHF
TGTGCCAGCAGCTTGGGGCCGTCACAGGGCAATCAGCCCCAGCATTTT
>-|-|TRBJ2-6|TRBV19
CASSQSGANVLTF
TGTGCCAGCAGCCAGTCTGGGGCCAACGTCCTGACTTTC
>-|-|TRBJ2-3|TRBV6-5
CASSYVQRTSTDTQYF
TGTGCCAGCAGTTACGTGCAGAGGACTAGCACAGATACGCAGTATTTT
>-|-|TRBJ1-1|TRBV4-1
CASSQVRNTEAFF
TGCGCCAGCAGCCAAGTGAGAAACACTGAAGCTTTCTTT